This T cell receptor beta chain was captured by sequencing in a study of lymphopenia after photon versus proton radiotherapy. Trimming cost V 4 bases and J 4 bases, with 7 bases left between them. The germline V gene encodes CDR1 SGHVS and CDR2 FNYEAQ. CDR3 length: 13 amino acids. On this clone: Its matching antigen is unknown.

Clones were sequenced by immunoSEQ multiplex PCR, and TCRdb holds only the in-frame ones, with some missing. The table records 20,000 to 30,000 clones, about 84% of them present only once. Study-level points and caveats: Oligoclonal CD8+ Temra expansion after nadir drove photon patients' diversity drop.

The material sequenced was peripheral blood, taken from a patient treated with proton-based radiotherapy. The clonotype was recovered from a woman aged 70-85 years with pancreatic cancer. The gene calls are TRBV7-6 and TRBJ2-2; D unresolved. The CDR3 spells CASSSPRTGELFF. The DNA of the CDR3 is TGTGCCAGCAGCTCGCCTCGCACCGGGGAGCTGTTTTTT.